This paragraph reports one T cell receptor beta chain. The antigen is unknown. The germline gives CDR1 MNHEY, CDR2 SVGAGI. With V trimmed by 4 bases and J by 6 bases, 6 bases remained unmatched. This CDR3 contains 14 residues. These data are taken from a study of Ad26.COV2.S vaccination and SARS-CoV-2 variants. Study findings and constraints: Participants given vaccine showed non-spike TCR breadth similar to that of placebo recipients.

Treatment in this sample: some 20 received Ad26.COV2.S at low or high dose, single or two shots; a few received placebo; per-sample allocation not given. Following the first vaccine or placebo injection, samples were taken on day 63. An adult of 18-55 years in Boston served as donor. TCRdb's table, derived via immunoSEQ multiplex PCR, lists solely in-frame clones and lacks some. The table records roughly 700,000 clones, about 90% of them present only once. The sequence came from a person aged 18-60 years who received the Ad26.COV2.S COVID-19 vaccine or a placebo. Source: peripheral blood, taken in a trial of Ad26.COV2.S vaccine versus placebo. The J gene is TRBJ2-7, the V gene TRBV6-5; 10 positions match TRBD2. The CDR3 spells CASSFTLAGVEQYF. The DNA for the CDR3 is TGTGCCAGCAGTTTCACTCTAGCGGGAGTCGAGCAGTACTTC.